The T cell receptor (beta chain) described here comes from a study of tumor-infiltrating lymphocytes in primary liver carcinoma. Unsorted bulk tissue of about 20-32 mg yielded co-extracted RNA and DNA. TCR beta cDNA was prepared out of around 460 ng total RNA by means of a constant-region primer. It was through three nested multiplex PCR rounds of slightly modified ARM-PCR that TCR beta libraries arose. In the first two PCR rounds, TRBV1-TRBV30 forward primers were paired with a C-beta reverse primer, and each round lasted approximately 9 cycles. From the multiplex PCR reads, TCRdb called clonotypes with MiXCR, one entry per CDR3 protein. The table shows more than 20,000 distinct CDR3 sequences, with under 75% occurring only once. In regard to this clonotype: An end of the junction differs from the germline gene, which may be a read error.

The CDR3 covers 14 residues. Germline V gives CDR1 SGHNT, CDR2 YYREEE (reference sequence). The sequence was collected from a man between 40 and 49 years old with primary liver carcinoma and hepatitis B virus infection. The sequencing sample was made of liver tumor tissue from sampling region 1. Regarding subset: tumor region T1, superior pole. The rearrangement links TRBV5-4 to TRBJ2-3, with D perhaps assigned TRBD1 or TRBD2 (5 bases each). As DNA, the CDR3 is TGTGTCAGCAGCACCGGGACCACACTTGATACGCAGTATTTT. Protein product: CVSSTGTTLDTQYF. Filled out from reference TRBV5-4 and TRBJ2-3, the complete variable domain reads ETGVTQSPTHLIKTRGQQVTLRCSSQSGHNTVSWYQQALGQGPQFIFQYYREEENGRGNFPPRFSGLQFPNYSSELNVNALELDDSALYLCVSSTGTTLDTQYFGPGTRLTVL.